This section outlines one T cell receptor (beta chain) sequence together with its context. What it recognizes is unknown. Blood sampling was done at baseline, cycle 4 day 1, and cycle 7 day 1. TCRdb keeps only in-frame clones here, not all; method: immunoSEQ multiplex PCR. Of 98,000 or so clones detected, approximately 95% appear once; the ten largest clones hold about 0.18%. The sample belongs to a study of OX40 agonist ivuxolimab in advanced cancers. Study-level points and caveats: What antigens the expanded peripheral T cells recognized was never established. Clonal expansion from baseline to week 6 occurred in both CD4+ and CD8+ T cells.

The receptor's source is an adult with an advanced solid tumor such as melanoma, head and neck, liver or kidney cancer. The starting material was CD4+ or CD8+ T cells sorted from blood, obtained in a trial of the OX40 agonist ivuxolimab.

CDR3 amino acids: CASSGDPPAYEQYF. The CDR3 DNA is TGTGCCAGCAGCGGCGACCCGCCGGCATACGAGCAGTACTTC. The V call is TRBV13, the J call TRBJ2-7; D is unclear. CDR3 length: 14 amino acids. Trimming removed 5 bases from V and 4 bases from J, with 15 bases in between. CDR1 is PRHDT and CDR2 is FYEKMQ in the germline V gene (reference sequence).